The clone carrying this T cell receptor (beta chain) was seen many times. Documented time point: before trial treatment. Each donor was administered nivolumab, ipilimumab, aspirin, low-dose cyclophosphamide and low-dose radiotherapy. Each eligible patient had an advanced solid tumor, and these tumors lacked tumor-infiltrating lymphocytes. The data belong to a study of low-dose radiotherapy and immunotherapy resistance in tumors. At the level of the study: Administration of intravenous cyclophosphamide at 200 mg/m2 took place every two weeks, one day before radiation and immunotherapy.

cDNA synthesis used a TRAV/TRBV-specific primer set for both chains. For amplifying TCRs, the PCR ran for 15 to 20 cycles with Phusion, which was used together with a constant-region primer and the adapter on the V primers. Following isolation, mRNA was amplified via in vitro transcription. Via MiXCR, TCRdb re-called the reads, giving one row per CDR3 protein. The table shows some 60,000 distinct CDR3 sequences, with about 30% occurring only once. CDR1 and CDR2 from the germline V gene are LNHDA and SQIVND (reference sequence). This CDR3 contains 13 residues. V gave up 6 bases and J gave up 0 bases, with 9 bases separating them.

The specimen comprised PBMCs, sampled before treatment. J is TRBJ2-7 and V is TRBV19; D gene uncertain. The TCR was taken from a male donor with rectosigmoid adenocarcinoma. This CDR3 reads CASRPEVSYEQYF. The CDR3 region has the DNA TGTGCCAGTAGACCCGAGGTCTCCTACGAGCAGTACTTC.